What follows are 27 T cell receptor beta chains derived from one specimen sequenced in a study of cytomegalovirus exposure and HLA in healthy donors. Primers for the PCR totalled 60 Vbeta and 13 Jbeta. Clones were read by immunoSEQ multiplex PCR, and TCRdb kept only the in-frame ones, dropping some. The sample's table shows roughly 80,000 clones. Material for sequencing was PBMCs. These receptors all come from a man aged 50-59 years in good health and CMV-seronegative.

This chain joins TRBV4-1 and TRBJ2-7, with 13 bases lining up with TRBD2. There are 15 residues in the CDR3. With 3 bases clipped from V and 2 bases from J, the junction kept 1 base outside the gene matches. Germline V lookup: CDR1 MGHRA, CDR2 YSYEKL. In nucleotides, the CDR3 is TGCGCCAGCAGCCAGGGGACTAGCGGGACCTACGAGCAGTACTTC. Protein: CASSQGTSGTYEQYF.

V is TRBV9 and J is TRBJ2-6, with D possibly matching TRBD1 (5 bases). Germline loops: CDR1 SGDLS, CDR2 YYNGEE. The CDR3 has 14 residues. V was cut by 4 bases and J by 4 bases, with 9 bases left in between. The CDR3 DNA sequence: TGTGCCAGCAGCACCCGACAGGGGGCCAACGTCCTGACTTTC. Protein: CASSTRQGANVLTF.

As DNA, the CDR3 is TGTGCCAGCAGCCCTGGTACCCTCGGTGGGGGGGGGCTCTATGGCTACACCTTC. This encodes CASSPGTLGGGGLYGYTF. The V call is TRBV5-6, the J call TRBJ1-2; D is possibly TRBD1 (6 bases). The CDR3 spans 18 residues. V was trimmed by 4 bases and J by 4 bases, leaving 26 bases between them. Germline CDR1 reads SGHDT; CDR2 reads YYEEEE.

V is TRBV2 and J is TRBJ2-5; 7 bases agree with TRBD1. The CDR3 has 13 amino acids. Germline lookup yields CDR1 SNHLY and CDR2 FYNNEI. V was pared by 2 bases and J by 5 bases, with 2 bases of the junction left unmatched. CDR3: CASSEPGGETQYF. The CDR3 region has the DNA TGTGCCAGCAGTGAACCAGGGGGTGAGACCCAGTACTTC.

This rearrangement joins TRBV28 to TRBJ1-6; D might be TRBD1 (6 bases). Germline assignment: CDR1 MDHEN and CDR2 SYDVKM. V was clipped by 5 bases and J by 2 bases, with 10 bases between them. The CDR3 has 15 residues. CDR3 DNA sequence: TGTGCCAGCAGTCCCAGGGGTACCTATAATTCACCCCTCCACTTT. Its translation is CASSPRGTYNSPLHF.

The chain joins TRBV2 to TRBJ1-4, with D uncertain. V lost 3 bases to trimming and J lost 0 bases, with 17 bases between them. Germline V gene sequence: CDR1 SNHLY, CDR2 FYNNEI. The CDR3 runs 18 residues. CDR3: CASSEFGIGRATNEKLFF. In DNA form, the CDR3 reads TGTGCCAGCAGTGAGTTTGGCATAGGGAGGGCAACTAATGAAAAACTGTTTTTT.

The chain links TRBV15 to TRBJ2-5; TRBD1 matches 8 bases. Germline lookup yields CDR1 LNHNV and CDR2 YYDKDF (reference sequence). V dropped 0 bases and J dropped 3; count of bases not matched to a gene: 6. This CDR3 is 16 amino acids long. The CDR3 protein is CATSREPGTGEETQYF. CDR3 coding DNA: TGTGCCACCAGCAGAGAACCCGGGACAGGAGAAGAGACCCAGTACTTC.

DNA of the CDR3: TGTGCCAGCAGCTCCGGGACAGGGGATTCACCCCTCCACTTT. It encodes CASSSGTGDSPLHF. This sequence joins TRBV5-4 and TRBJ1-6, with 10 bases aligning to TRBD1. Per germline, CDR1 SGHNT and CDR2 YYREEE (reference sequence). The CDR3 is 14 amino acids. The V gene end was trimmed by 3 bases and the J gene end by 8 bases; junction bases not matched to a gene: 2.

The chain combines TRBV5-1 with TRBJ1-1; D is uncertain. V was cut by 5 bases and J by 1 base, with 12 bases left in between. CDR1 is SGHRS, CDR2 YFSETQ, per germline. The CDR3 spans 14 residues. CDR3 in DNA: TGCGCCAGCAGGTTAGCTTTGGGGAACACTGAAGCTTTCTTT. The encoded protein is CASRLALGNTEAFF.

This chain links TRBV6-5 with TRBJ2-4; D may be TRBD2 (6 bases). The CDR3 consists of 15 residues. The V and J ends lost 4 bases and 3 bases respectively, with 13 bases between them. Germline loops: CDR1 MNHEY, CDR2 SVGAGI. The CDR3 DNA sequence: TGTGCCAGCAGTTTACGGGGGAGAGTCAAAAACATTCAGTACTTC. It translates to CASSLRGRVKNIQYF.

The gene calls are TRBV28 and TRBJ1-4; 7 positions agree with TRBD1. The germline V gene has CDR1 MDHEN and CDR2 SYDVKM. The CDR3 runs to 15 residues. Germline trimming cut 3 bases from V and 5 bases from J; bases unmatched to any gene: 6. CDR3 sequence: CASSFDTGANEKLFF. For the CDR3, the DNA is TGTGCCAGCAGTTTCGATACAGGGGCGAATGAAAAACTGTTTTTT.

The V gene is TRBV30, the J gene TRBJ2-4; TRBD2 might be the D (5 bases). V was clipped by 3 bases and J by 3 bases, with 12 bases between them. The CDR3 runs 14 residues. Germline loops: CDR1 GTSNPN, CDR2 SVGIG (reference sequence). CDR3 amino acids: CAWRASRFKNIQYF. As DNA, the CDR3 is TGTGCCTGGAGAGCTAGCAGATTCAAAAACATTCAGTACTTC.

The chain carries TRBV6-5 and TRBJ1-2; TRBD1 agrees at 12 bases. The CDR3 runs 16 residues. V shed 2 bases and J 2 bases; nucleotides not matched to a gene: 3. Per germline, CDR1 MNHEY and CDR2 SVGAGI. The CDR3 sequence: CASSYTGTGGNYGYTF. CDR3 coding DNA: TGTGCCAGCAGTTACACAGGGACAGGGGGCAACTATGGCTACACCTTC.

CDR3 bases: TGTGCCAGCAGTTACTCCGGGACAACGAATTCACCCCTCCACTTT. Translation gives CASSYSGTTNSPLHF. This sequence joins TRBV6-5 and TRBJ1-6, with D perhaps TRBD1 (6 bases). Germline V gene sequence: CDR1 MNHEY, CDR2 SVGAGI. The CDR3 consists of 15 residues. Trimming stripped 0 bases from V and 7 bases from J, with 10 bases between.

The chain carries TRBV28 and TRBJ2-1; 13 bases align to TRBD2. Germline V gives CDR1 MDHEN, CDR2 SYDVKM. The junction had 6 bases not matched to a gene; V was cut back by 6 bases and J by 7 bases. This CDR3 has 15 residues. DNA for the CDR3: TGTGCCAGCAGCCCACTAGCGGGGGGGCGTAATGAGCAGTTCTTC. Amino acid sequence: CASSPLAGGRNEQFF.

CDR3 loop: CASSSGQGLYNEQFF. For the CDR3, the DNA is TGTGCCAGCAGCTCCGGACAGGGACTCTACAATGAGCAGTTCTTC. This sequence joins TRBV7-3 and TRBJ2-1; TRBD1 matches 8 bases. J lost 3 bases, V lost 4 bases, and 5 bases had no gene match. The CDR3 sequence is 15 residues long. Germline assignment: CDR1 SGHTA and CDR2 FQGTGA.

The V call is TRBV18, the J call TRBJ2-5; 8 bases match TRBD1. V lost 6 bases and J lost 5; bases outside the gene matches: 14. The CDR3 covers 16 residues. Germline CDR1 and CDR2: KGHSH and LQKENI. The CDR3 sequence: CASSPSRQGARETQYF. CDR3 nucleotides: TGTGCCAGCTCCCCCTCCCGGCAGGGGGCGCGGGAGACCCAGTACTTC.

The chain carries TRBV2 and TRBJ1-2, with D unresolved. The CDR3 is made up of 13 amino acids. Trimming left V 9 bases short and J 10 bases short, with 21 bases between. Germline V gene sequence: CDR1 SNHLY, CDR2 FYNNEI. The CDR3 sequence is CARNGDFLPSYTF. The CDR3 DNA reads TGTGCCAGGAACGGAGACTTCCTCCCTTCCTACACCTTC.

The chain recombines TRBV5-1 with TRBJ1-1; the match to TRBD1 covers 8 bases. Trimming took 0 bases from V and 2 from J; bases not matched to a gene: 9. CDR3 length: 17 amino acids. Germline V CDR1 and CDR2: SGHRS, YFSETQ. In nucleotides, the CDR3 is TGCGCCAGCAGCTTGGCCCTAAACAGGGGGACTAACACTGAAGCTTTCTTT. Its translation is CASSLALNRGTNTEAFF.

The V and J genes are TRBV2 and TRBJ2-5; 13 bases fit TRBD2. Per the germline V gene, CDR1 is SNHLY and CDR2 is FYNNEI. This CDR3 spans 16 amino acids. V dropped 5 bases and J dropped 2; count of bases not matched to a gene: 5. The CDR3 DNA reads TGTGCCAGCAGTTGGGGACTAGCGGGGTATCAAGAGACCCAGTACTTC. Its protein product is CASSWGLAGYQETQYF.

This chain links TRBV25-1 with TRBJ2-5, with 7 bases matching TRBD2. J gave up 2 bases and V 6 bases, and 0 bases lay outside the gene matches. CDR3 length: 12 residues. Germline lookup yields CDR1 MGHDK and CDR2 SYGVNS. The CDR3 DNA reads TGTGCCAGCAGGCGGGGGCAAGAGACCCAGTACTTC. Translation: CASRRGQETQYF.

The gene calls are TRBV19 and TRBJ2-1; 8 bases line up with TRBD2. The V segment lost 7 bases and the J segment 7 bases; nucleotides outside the gene matches: 9. CDR3 size: 14 residues. Germline V CDR1 and CDR2: LNHDA, SQIVND (reference sequence). The CDR3 here is CASNGLAENNEQFF. The CDR3 nucleotides read TGTGCCAGTAACGGACTAGCCGAGAATAATGAGCAGTTCTTC.

J is TRBJ1-2 and V is TRBV4-1, with D possibly matching TRBD1 (6 bases). The CDR3 is 14 amino acids. The germline V gene encodes CDR1 MGHRA and CDR2 YSYEKL. The V end was cut by 4 bases, the J end by 6 bases, with 15 bases between. The DNA of the CDR3 is TGCGCCAGCAGCCCCACACAGGGTTCAAATGGCTACACCTTC. It encodes CASSPTQGSNGYTF.

The CDR3, as DNA: TGTGCCTGGAGGAAGGGATGGCAGGGGACCACAGATACGCAGTATTTT. This translates into CAWRKGWQGTTDTQYF. This chain links TRBV30 with TRBJ2-3; D might be TRBD1 (6 bases). This CDR3 has 16 residues. CDR1 and CDR2 from the germline V gene are GTSNPN and SVGIG (reference sequence). The ends were cut back, 3 bases at V and 2 bases at J, with 18 bases in the middle.

The rearrangement links TRBV25-1 to TRBJ2-2; 7 bases fit TRBD1. The CDR3 is made up of 16 amino acids. Germline V lookup: CDR1 MGHDK, CDR2 SYGVNS. V lost 1 base to trimming and J lost 0 bases; unmatched junction nucleotides: 2. The DNA for the CDR3 is TGTGCCAGCAGTGAATCCGGGACAGCGAACACCGGGGAGCTGTTTTTT. This codes for CASSESGTANTGELFF. The variable domain in full, with the rest retrieved from reference TRBV25-1 and TRBJ2-2, is EADIYQTPRYLVIGTGKKITLECSQTMGHDKMYWYQQDPGMELHLIHYSYGVNSTEKGDLSSESTVSRIRTEHFPLTLESARPSHTSQYLCASSESGTANTGELFFGEGSRLTVL.

V is TRBV19 and J is TRBJ1-1; 9 nucleotides agree with TRBD1. From germline, CDR1 is LNHDA and CDR2 SQIVND (reference sequence). The CDR3 contains 15 residues. V lost 5 bases to trimming and J lost 5 bases; unmatched junction nucleotides: 9. CDR3 sequence reads: CASSSQTGGWTEAFF. The CDR3 DNA is TGTGCCAGTAGTTCCCAGACAGGGGGATGGACTGAAGCTTTCTTT. Full variable domain (remainder filled in from reference TRBV19 and TRBJ1-1): DGGITQSPKYLFRKEGQNVTLSCEQNLNHDAMYWYRQDPGQGLRLIYYSQIVNDFQKGDIAEGYSVSREKKESFPLTVTSAQKNPTAFYLCASSSQTGGWTEAFFGQGTRLTVV.

The chain has TRBV19 and TRBJ2-2; D is unclear. CDR1 LNHDA and CDR2 SQIVND come from the germline V gene (reference sequence). The CDR3 length is 14 residues. The V end lost 5 bases, the J end lost 2 bases, and 9 bases lay between the germline ends. CDR3 sequence reads: CASSAQINTGELFF. The CDR3 bases are TGTGCCAGTAGTGCACAGATTAACACCGGGGAGCTGTTTTTT.